The clone carrying this TCR beta chain was recorded a few times. No antigen is known for it. This sample's time point: patch test 1, 2 weeks after DPC sensitization. Treatment of the sample: therapeutic diphenylcyclopropenone sensitization with weekly scalp DPC. The sample originates from a study of human T cells and chemical hapten exposure. Study observations and caveats: Sensitization with DPC brought no change to TCRs above 1 in 1000 in frequency. It should be noted that donors had alopecia, so their immune response may differ from healthy people's.

TCRdb redid the calling of the RACE reads with MiXCR, one entry per CDR3 protein. Counted here are around 99,000 distinct CDR3 sequences, around 12% occurring once; the ten biggest clones make up roughly 2.1%. Trimming removed 0 bases from V and 5 bases from J, with 15 bases in between. Germline V gene data show CDR1 as MGHRA and CDR2 as YSYEKL. The CDR3 consists of 16 residues. This specimen consisted of whole blood, obtained in connection with sensitization to the hapten diphenylcyclopropenone (DPC). The chain uses TRBV4-1 and TRBJ2-3; weak D call: TRBD2 (5 bases). This sequence was found in a woman aged 40 to 50 with alopecia areata. Some clones in this sample may be carry-over from other donors' samples. The CDR3 protein is CASSQERAGMGDTQYF. CDR3 DNA: TGCGCCAGCAGCCAAGAGAGGGCGGGTATGGGAGATACGCAGTATTTT.